Given below is one TCR beta chain in context. This clone occurred once. The antigen it binds to is not known. Per-base qualities were not stored, and no clone one base away is much larger. Explained via the paper, the time point label denotes: baseline before first vaccination. Vaccinee samples were obtained from the UK trials COV001 and COV002, which included a single-blind randomized controlled phase 2/3 trial of AZD1222 (ChAdOx1 nCoV-19) in healthy adults. Trial participant PBMC samples were collected at day 0 and day 28 after the second dose for TCRbeta chain sequencing. The junction shows trimming of 1 base on V and 9 bases on J, and the gene matches do not reach 7 bases of it. From the germline V gene, CDR1 is SGHRS and CDR2 is YFSETQ. Its CDR3 holds 16 amino acids, cysteine through phenylalanine. Of the read, only the CDR3 DNA is kept; its 48 bases are in frame from base 1. This sample was included in a study of T cell responses to AZD1222 COVID-19 vaccine (dated by TCRdb to about 2021). About the investigation overall: AZD1222 recipients given second doses at about 4 weeks or at about 12 weeks were pooled, since spike-specific TCR depth and breadth were not found to differ between the two schedules. A total of about 230 trial participants underwent TCR sequencing, of whom about 210 received two doses of AZD1222 and about 25 received two doses of the MenACWY control vaccine. Trial participants were enrolled by age into subgroups of 18-55, 56-69 and 70-plus years, and around 150, 28 and 57 TCR-sequenced participants, respectively, were included in these subgroups. Summary of the overall study and its limitations: After two AZD1222 doses, both the breadth and the depth of spike-specific TCRs were significantly higher than at day 0 and than in MenACWY recipients. In the small 56-69-year group, the increase in depth fell short of significance, most likely because of low power. The vaccine-associated CD4 TCRs covered the entire spike protein, and the dominant responses fell in regions 160-218 and 743-854. Most participants were white British and females outnumbered males, and the authors suggested that clonal diversity may have been underestimated. Conclusions about previously exposed vaccinees were limited because only six AZD1222 recipients were SARS-CoV-2 seropositive at baseline. Because no day 14 peak-response samples were available, repertoires were characterized only after the peak T cell response. Nearly half of unique spike-specific TCRs reportedly recognized epitopes outside regions mutated in the B.1.351 and B.1.1.7 variants.

The CDR3 regions of human TCRbeta chains were analyzed by immunosequencing. The authors processed their data as follows. Repertoire TCRs were checked for matches against a reference library of SARS-CoV-2-specific TCRs that had been generated using the MIRA antigen-specificity platform. Breadth was defined as the fraction of unique TCRs that were SARS-CoV-2-associated. Depth was defined as the fraction of total T cells that were SARS-CoV-2-associated. Each spike-specific TCR was assigned to its reactive spike region and to a CD4 or CD8 class using the MIRA data. Log10-transformed breadth and depth values were compared by one-way ANOVA with Sidak's multiple comparisons tests. The clones in this table, taken by TCRdb from immuneACCESS, are in-frame only. Not every clone is retained; where verified, under half of the shortfall comes from an unresolved V gene, and the cause of the rest is unknown. That table furnishes V, J and clone size, whereas the DNA furnished D and trimming. The sample has fewer than 150,000 clones on record, less than 95% of them singletons. Jointly, the top ten make up around 3.5% of the sample.

Specimen: peripheral blood, collected on day 0 of AZD1222 vaccination. This sequence uses TRBV5-1 and TRBJ2-1, with 13 junctional bases fitting TRBD2. This TCR derives from an adult in good health. The DNA sequence is given as TGCGCCAGCAGCTTGACTAGCGGGAGGGCCTTTGGTGAGCAGTTCTTC. This translates into CASSLTSGRAFGEQFF.